One and the same sample provided the 10 T cell receptor beta chains below, sequenced in a study of identical twins. One entry per CDR3 protein results from TCRdb running MiXCR on the 5' RACE reads. The sample lists 250,000 or so distinct CDR3 sequences, approximately 8.3% occurring once. This sample also appeared in a second study, on yellow fever vaccine responses in identical twins.

The specimen was CD8+ T cells sorted from blood. The receptors were sampled from a woman between 18 and 30 years old in good health.

V gene TRBV6-2 or TRBV6-3 combines with J gene TRBJ2-5; D unclear. Per germline, CDR1 MNHEY and CDR2 SVGEGT. The CDR3 runs to 15 residues. Trimming pared 2 bases from V and 2 bases from J, leaving 12 bases between. In DNA form, the CDR3 reads TGTGCCAGCAGTTACCCCGCCGACGGACAAGAGACCCAGTACTTC. Its protein product is CASSYPADGQETQYF.

This clonotype was seen many times. The chain recombines TRBV12-3 or TRBV12-4 with TRBJ1-2, with 7 bases matching TRBD1. This CDR3 comprises 15 residues. V lost 1 base, J lost 4 bases, and 6 bases stayed unmatched. The CDR3 reads CASSLGDRYLYGYTF. CDR3 DNA: TGTGCCAGCAGTTTAGGGGACAGATACCTCTATGGCTACACCTTC.

This clonotype occurred many times. The chain employs TRBV12-3 or TRBV12-4 and TRBJ1-2, with a weak D call TRBD1 (5 bases). V was shortened by 3 bases and J by 8 bases, with 16 bases between the two germline ends. The CDR3 has 14 amino acids. CDR3 in amino acids: CASSLAQGSQGYTF. CDR3 nucleotides: TGTGCCAGCAGTTTGGCCCAGGGATCTCAGGGCTACACCTTC.

This clonotype came up many times. The V call is TRBV7-9, the J call TRBJ2-1, with 12 bases that match TRBD2. This CDR3 is 16 amino acids long. Looked up from germline, CDR1 is SEHNR and CDR2 is FQNEAQ (reference sequence). The J segment lost 5 bases and the V segment lost 5 bases, leaving 7 bases of the junction unmatched. The CDR3 DNA sequence: TGTGCCAGCAGCAAGCTGACTAGCGGGGGTAACAATGAGCAGTTCTTC. This encodes CASSKLTSGGNNEQFF.

The CDR3 region is CASSLEAGHNEKLFF. CDR3 bases: TGCGCCAGCAGCTTGGAGGCAGGCCATAATGAAAAACTGTTTTTT. The V gene is TRBV5-1, the J gene TRBJ1-4; D call uncertain. V was shortened by 0 bases and J by 4 bases, with 10 bases between the two germline ends. CDR1 is SGHRS and CDR2 is YFSETQ in the germline V gene. This CDR3 has 15 residues.

This clonotype was observed many times. This sequence joins TRBV4-3 and TRBJ1-2; D is ambiguous. Germline CDR1 LGHNA, CDR2 YSLEER. The CDR3 is 15 residues long. V was pared by 0 bases and J by 2 bases, with 10 bases between. As DNA, the CDR3 is TGCGCCAGCAGCCAAGATTGGGGAGGGAACTATGGCTACACCTTC. Translation: CASSQDWGGNYGYTF.

As to this clonotype: This sequence may be a read error, since a much larger clone differs from it by one base. The gene calls are TRBV4-1 and TRBJ1-2; D gene unclear. Germline loops: CDR1 MGHRA, CDR2 YSYEKL. This CDR3 has 14 amino acids. The CDR3 region has the DNA TGCGCCGGCAGCCAAGCCCTGGGTTTTAATGGCTACACCTTC. Translation: CAGSQALGFNGYTF.

In this sample, this clonotype turned up many times. V usage is TRBV12-3 or TRBV12-4 and J usage is TRBJ2-1; D call uncertain. The CDR3 is made up of 14 amino acids. V dropped 5 bases and J dropped 2 bases, with 10 bases sitting between them. The CDR3: CASSPGLAYNEQFF. The CDR3 DNA sequence: TGTGCCAGCAGTCCCGGGCTAGCCTACAATGAGCAGTTCTTC.

The J gene is TRBJ2-5, the V gene TRBV7-9, with TRBD2 matching over 9 bases. With V trimmed by 5 bases and J by 2 bases, 9 bases remained unmatched. CDR1 is SEHNR, CDR2 FQNEAQ, per germline (reference sequence). The CDR3 is made up of 16 amino acids. The DNA for the CDR3 is TGTGCCAGCAGCCCCTTAGGAGGACTAGCGCAAGAGACCCAGTACTTC. As protein: CASSPLGGLAQETQYF.

The chain joins TRBV4-3 to TRBJ2-1; D is ambiguous. The V end was cut by 3 bases, the J end by 5 bases, with 17 bases between. In germline, CDR1 is LGHNA, CDR2 YSLEER. The CDR3 totals 16 residues. In DNA, the CDR3 is TGCGCCAGCAGCCAGAGCGTTGGTGCTGATAACAATGAGCAGTTCTTC. Protein sequence: CASSQSVGADNNEQFF.